This T cell receptor (beta chain) emerged from a study of cytomegalovirus exposure and HLA in healthy donors. General observations from the study: A list of more than 150 TCR beta chains associated with cytomegalovirus was given. That first-cohort TCR clusters tended to co-occur in the roughly 110 validation repertoires was found in a later analysis.

CDR3 length equals 15 residues. Germline V gene data show CDR1 as SGHRS and CDR2 as YFSETQ. V dropped 0 bases and J dropped 3; count of bases not matched to a gene: 4. Points on this clone: The antigen remains undetermined.

The method was immunoSEQ multiplex PCR; TCRdb's version includes in-frame clones alone and lacks a portion of them. This sample yields 300,000 to 350,000 clones, of which 88% are seen a single time; roughly 0.96% belongs to the top ten. The V and J genes are TRBV5-1 and TRBJ2-7; 9 bases map to TRBD2. The receptor comes from a man aged 30 to 45 in good health and CMV-seronegative. Sequencing was done on a sample of PBMCs. This CDR3 reads CASSLGPAGGYEQYF. The CDR3 nucleotides read TGCGCCAGCAGCTTGGGCCCAGCGGGGGGCTACGAGCAGTACTTC.